This TCR beta chain derives from a study of OX40 agonist ivuxolimab in advanced cancers. Whole-study context: Patients took ivuxolimab, an agonistic anti-OX40 (CD134) antibody. Study-wide results and caveats: At 0.1 to 3.0 mg/kg, clonal expansion of CD4+ and CD8+ blood T cells had occurred by week 6.

The germline V gene encodes CDR1 SGHRS and CDR2 YFSETQ. The CDR3 runs 15 residues. V was clipped by 0 bases and J by 5 bases; unmatched bases: 7. Concerning this clone itself: Its matching antigen is unknown.

Using immunoSEQ multiplex PCR, the repertoire was profiled, and TCRdb retains in-frame clones only, with some absent. The table has tens of thousands of clones, 74% seen once. Sequencing was performed on CD4+ or CD8+ T cells sorted from blood, taken in a trial of the OX40 agonist ivuxolimab. The chain couples TRBV5-1 to TRBJ1-1, with 7 bases matching TRBD1. The source of this sequence is an adult with an advanced solid tumor such as melanoma, head and neck, liver or kidney cancer. As DNA, the CDR3 is TGCGCCAGCAGCTTGGAAGGGGGCTCGAGGACTGAAGCTTTCTTT. Protein: CASSLEGGSRTEAFF.